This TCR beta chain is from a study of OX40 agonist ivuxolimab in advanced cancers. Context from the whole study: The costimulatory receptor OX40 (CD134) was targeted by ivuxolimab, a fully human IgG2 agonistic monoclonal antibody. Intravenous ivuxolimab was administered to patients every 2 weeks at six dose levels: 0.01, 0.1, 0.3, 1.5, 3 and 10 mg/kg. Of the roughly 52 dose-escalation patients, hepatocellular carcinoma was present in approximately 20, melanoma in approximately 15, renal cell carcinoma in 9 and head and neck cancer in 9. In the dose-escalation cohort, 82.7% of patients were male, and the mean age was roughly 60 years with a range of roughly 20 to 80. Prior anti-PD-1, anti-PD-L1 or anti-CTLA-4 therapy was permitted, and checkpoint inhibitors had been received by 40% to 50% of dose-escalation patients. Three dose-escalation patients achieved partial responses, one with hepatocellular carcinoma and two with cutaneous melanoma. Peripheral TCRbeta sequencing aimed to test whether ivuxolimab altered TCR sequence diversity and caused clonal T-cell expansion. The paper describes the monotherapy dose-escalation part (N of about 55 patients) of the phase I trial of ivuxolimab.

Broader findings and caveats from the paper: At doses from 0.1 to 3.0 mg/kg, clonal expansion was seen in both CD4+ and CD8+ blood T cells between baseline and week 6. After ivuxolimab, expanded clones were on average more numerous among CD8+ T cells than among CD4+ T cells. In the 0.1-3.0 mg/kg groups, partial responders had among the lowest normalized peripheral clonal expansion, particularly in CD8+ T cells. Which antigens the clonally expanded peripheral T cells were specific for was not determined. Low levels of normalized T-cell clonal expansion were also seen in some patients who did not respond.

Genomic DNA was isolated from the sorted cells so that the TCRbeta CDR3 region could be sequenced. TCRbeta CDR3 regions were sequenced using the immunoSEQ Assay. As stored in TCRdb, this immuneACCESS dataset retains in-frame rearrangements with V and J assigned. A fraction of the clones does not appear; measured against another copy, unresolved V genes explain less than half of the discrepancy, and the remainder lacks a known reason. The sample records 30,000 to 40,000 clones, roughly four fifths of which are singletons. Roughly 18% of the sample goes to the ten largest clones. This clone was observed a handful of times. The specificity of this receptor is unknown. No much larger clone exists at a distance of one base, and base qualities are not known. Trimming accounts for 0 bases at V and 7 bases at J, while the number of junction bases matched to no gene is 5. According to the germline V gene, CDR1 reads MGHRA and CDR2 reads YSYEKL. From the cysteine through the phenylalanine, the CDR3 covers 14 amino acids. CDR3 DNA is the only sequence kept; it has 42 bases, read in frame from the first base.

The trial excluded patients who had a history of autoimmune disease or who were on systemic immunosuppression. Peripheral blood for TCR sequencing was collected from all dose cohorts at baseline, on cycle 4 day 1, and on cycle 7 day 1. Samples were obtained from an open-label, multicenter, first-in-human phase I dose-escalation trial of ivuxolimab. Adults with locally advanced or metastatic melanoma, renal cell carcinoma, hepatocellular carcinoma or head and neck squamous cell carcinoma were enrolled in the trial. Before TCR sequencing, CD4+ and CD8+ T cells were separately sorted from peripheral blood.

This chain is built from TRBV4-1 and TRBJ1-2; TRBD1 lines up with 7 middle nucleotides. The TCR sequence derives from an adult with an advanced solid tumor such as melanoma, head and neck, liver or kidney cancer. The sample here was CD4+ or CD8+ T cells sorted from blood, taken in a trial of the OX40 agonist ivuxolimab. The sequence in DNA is TGCGCCAGCAGCCAAGAGGAGGGGGCGGCTGGCTACACCTTC. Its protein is CASSQEEGAAGYTF.